The rows below give T cell receptor beta chains drawn from one sample of a study of T cells after somatic rescue of genetic block. TCRdb keeps only in-frame clones here, not all; method: immunoSEQ multiplex PCR. The data contain 45,000 to 55,000 clones, about 96% of them seen just once; the ten biggest clones take up around 0.083%. Sequences were obtained from peripheral blood mononuclear cells (PBMCs). All receptors come from a child under three years old. The CDR3 runs from the conserved cysteine through the conserved F or W. The D gene is left open where the match is weak. Clone size, where shown, is once, few, many, or a class for clones that have expanded.

D gene	V gene	J gene	clone size	CDR3 DNA	CDR3 protein
TRBD1	TRBV27	TRBJ1-5	-	TGTGCCAGCAGTTTAAGGGGGCGTCAGCCCCAGCATTTT	CASSLRGRQPQHF
-	TRBV7-2	TRBJ1-1	-	TGTGCCAGCAGCTTTAACAGGGACACTGAAGCTTTCTTT	CASSFNRDTEAFF
TRBD1	TRBV10-3	TRBJ1-5	-	TGTGCCATCAGTGAGAACAGGGGAATAAGCAATCAGCCCCAGCATTTT	CAISENRGISNQPQHF
-	TRBV7-9	TRBJ1-4	-	TGTGCCAGCAGCTTTTCTGAAAAACTGTTTTTT	CASSFSEKLFF
-	TRBV29-1	TRBJ2-7	-	TGCAGCGTTGGGGGGACTCTCTCCTACGAGCAGTACTTC	CSVGGTLSYEQYF
TRBD1	TRBV5-6	TRBJ1-5	-	TGTGCCTTAGGGAGGACAGGGAGCAATCAGCCCCAGCATTTT	CALGRTGSNQPQHF
-	TRBV6-5	TRBJ1-1	-	TGTGCCAGCAGTACCGGGAGGTGGACTGAAGCTTTCTTT	CASSTGRWTEAFF
-	TRBV6-1	TRBJ2-7	-	TGTGCCAGCAGTGACAGATACGAGCAGTACTTC	CASSDRYEQYF
TRBD1	TRBV28	TRBJ2-7	-	TGTGCCAGCAGTTTCGGGACAGGGGTCTACGAGCAGTACTTC	CASSFGTGVYEQYF
-	TRBV7-9	TRBJ1-1	-	TGTGCCAGCAGCTTAGAAGGAGGCACTGAAGCTTTCTTT	CASSLEGGTEAFF
-	TRBV5-6	TRBJ1-2	-	TGTGCCAGCAGCTCCCAGGACTATGGCTACACTTTC	CASSSQDYGYTF
TRBD1	TRBV6-1	TRBJ1-5	once	TGTGCCAGCAGTACAGGGGGCAATCAGCCCCAGCATTTT	CASSTGGNQPQHF
TRBD1	TRBV28	TRBJ1-1	once	TGTGCCAGCAATGACAGGGTAACTGAAGCTTTCTTT	CASNDRVTEAFF
-	TRBV13	TRBJ1-1	-	TGTGCCAGCACGGGGGAAATGAACACTGAAGCTTTCTTT	CASTGEMNTEAFF
-	TRBV7-2	TRBJ2-7	-	TGTGCCAGCAGCTTAGTGTCCGGGGGCTACTACGAGCAGTACTTC	CASSLVSGGYYEQYF
-	TRBV19	TRBJ2-7	-	TGTGCCAGTAGTAACCCCGGGACAACCTACGAGCAGTACTTC	CASSNPGTTYEQYF
-	TRBV25-1	TRBJ2-1	-	TGTGCCAGCAGCAACAGGGAACCCCTCTACAATGAGCAGTTCTTC	CASSNREPLYNEQFF
TRBD1	TRBV9	TRBJ1-1	few	TGTGCCAGCAGCTCACGGACAGGAACTGAAGCTTTCTTT	CASSSRTGTEAFF
-	TRBV7-8	TRBJ2-7	-	TGTGCCAGCAGCTTAGTCGGCAGTGCCCCCTACGAGCAGTACTTC	CASSLVGSAPYEQYF
-	TRBV11-2	TRBJ2-7	-	TGTGCCAGCAGCCCGGGGTGGAACTACGAGCAGTACTTC	CASSPGWNYEQYF
TRBD2	TRBV19	TRBJ2-2	-	TGTGCCAGTAGACCGGGAGGGAACACCGGGGAGCTGTTTTTT	CASRPGGNTGELFF
-	TRBV29-1	TRBJ1-3	-	TGCAGCGTTGGGACATCTGGAAACACCATATATTTT	CSVGTSGNTIYF
-	TRBV2	TRBJ2-5	-	TGTGCCAGCAGGGACCAAGAGACCCAGTACTTC	CASRDQETQYF
-	TRBV27	TRBJ1-6	once	TGTGCCAGCAGTTTATCGAGGCAGGCCAATAATTCACCCCTCCACTTT	CASSLSRQANNSPLHF
TRBD1	TRBV9	TRBJ1-5	-	TGTGCCAGCAGCGCTCAGGGGGGCAATCAGCCCCAGCATTTT	CASSAQGGNQPQHF
TRBD2	TRBV5-1	TRBJ2-3	-	TGCGCCAGCAGCTTGGGAGGACTAGCGGGAGCAGATACGCAGTATTTT	CASSLGGLAGADTQYF
-	TRBV12-5	TRBJ2-5	-	TGTGCTAGTGGGGTTGGGAGTTGGGAGACCCAGTACTTC	CASGVGSWETQYF
TRBD2	TRBV7-3	TRBJ2-2	-	TGTGCCAGCAGTCTACACGGGACTACGAACACCGGGGAGCTGTTTTTT	CASSLHGTTNTGELFF
TRBD1	TRBV7-9	TRBJ1-2	-	TGTGCCAGCAGCTTAAGGCAGGGGGAGTATGGCTACACCTTC	CASSLRQGEYGYTF
-	TRBV25-1	TRBJ2-1	-	TGTGCCAGCAGTGGGGGGAGATCCTACAATGAGCAGTTCTTC	CASSGGRSYNEQFF
TRBD2	TRBV18	TRBJ2-3	-	TGTGCCAGCTCTCGACCGGGACTAGCGGGAGCTGATACGCAGTATTTT	CASSRPGLAGADTQYF
-	TRBV6-6	TRBJ1-2	-	TGTGCCAGCAGTTACTCGACGCTGGGCGACTATGGCTACACCTTC	CASSYSTLGDYGYTF
-	TRBV11-2	TRBJ2-4	-	TGTGCCGGCTCGCGAGTGGGGGGCATTCAGTACTTC	CAGSRVGGIQYF
TRBD2	TRBV18	TRBJ2-1	-	TGTGCCAGCTCACCAGATCTCCCGGGACTAGAGGATGAGCAGTTCTTC	CASSPDLPGLEDEQFF
TRBD1	TRBV19	TRBJ2-2	-	TGTGCCAGTAGTATCGGACAGGGGATCGGGGAGCTGTTTTTT	CASSIGQGIGELFF
TRBD1	TRBV28	TRBJ2-7	-	TGTGCCAGCAGTCCCCAGACAGGGGCGAGAAACGAGCAGTACTTC	CASSPQTGARNEQYF
-	TRBV7-9	TRBJ1-2	-	TGTGCCAGCAACAATATCATAGGTCAGGCTAACTATGGCTACACCTTC	CASNNIIGQANYGYTF
-	TRBV5-1	TRBJ2-1	-	TGCGCCAGCAGCTTGGATGGAAGCAGCCATGAGCAGTTCTTC	CASSLDGSSHEQFF
-	TRBV4-2	TRBJ1-5	-	TGTGCCAGCAGCCAAGGGCAGAGCAATCAGCCCCAGCATTTT	CASSQGQSNQPQHF
-	TRBV18	TRBJ1-1	-	TGTGCCAGCTCTCCACAGAGGACCACTGAAGCTTTCTTT	CASSPQRTTEAFF
-	TRBV21-1	TRBJ2-2	-	TGTGCCAGCAGCAAAAAAGACAGGGGGCGCAACACCGGGGAGCTGTTTTTT	CASSKKDRGRNTGELFF
-	TRBV30	TRBJ1-2	once	TGTGCCTGGACGGGGGTGGGTGGCTACACCTTC	CAWTGVGGYTF
-	TRBV4-1	TRBJ1-4	-	TGCGCCAGCAGCCATAATGAAAAACTGTTTTTT	CASSHNEKLFF
TRBD2	TRBV5-4	TRBJ2-1	-	TGTGCCAGCAGCTGGACTAGCGGGGACAATGAGCAGTTCTTC	CASSWTSGDNEQFF
TRBD1	TRBV5-1	TRBJ2-1	once	TGCGCCACCCGACAGGGGGCGCGCAATGAGCAGTTCTTC	CATRQGARNEQFF
-	TRBV4-2	TRBJ1-1	-	TGTGCCAGCAGCCAAGGCGCTATGAGGCAGGGGAGAAGGACTGAAGCTTTCTTT	CASSQGAMRQGRRTEAFF
-	TRBV5-1	TRBJ2-3	-	TGCGCCAGCAGTCCGGACATCTACACAGATACGCAGTATTTT	CASSPDIYTDTQYF
-	TRBV20-1	TRBJ2-7	few	TGCAGTGCTAGACACTACGAGCAGTACTTC	CSARHYEQYF
-	TRBV7-9	TRBJ2-5	-	TGTGCCAGCAGCTGGAGGGGGCGGGGGTTTGGGGAAGAGACCCAGTACTTC	CASSWRGRGFGEETQYF
-	TRBV4-2	TRBJ2-2	-	TGTGCCAGCATGGGACTGAACACCGGGGAGCTGTTTTTT	CASMGLNTGELFF
-	TRBV6-1	TRBJ1-4	-	TGTGCCAGCCAGGGTCTTAATGAAAAACTGTTTTTT	CASQGLNEKLFF
TRBD2	TRBV27	TRBJ2-7	-	TGTGCCAGCAGTTTCGGGAGGGCGGGGTACGAGCAGTACTTC	CASSFGRAGYEQYF
-	TRBV2	TRBJ1-2	few	TGTGCCACGTCGGGCTACACCTTC	CATSGYTF
TRBD2	TRBV5-5	TRBJ2-7	-	TGTGCCAGCAGCACTAGCGGGAGTTACGAGCAGTACTTC	CASSTSGSYEQYF
-	TRBV5-1	TRBJ1-1	-	TGCGCCAGCCAGGGATCCTCCGAAGCTTTCTTT	CASQGSSEAFF